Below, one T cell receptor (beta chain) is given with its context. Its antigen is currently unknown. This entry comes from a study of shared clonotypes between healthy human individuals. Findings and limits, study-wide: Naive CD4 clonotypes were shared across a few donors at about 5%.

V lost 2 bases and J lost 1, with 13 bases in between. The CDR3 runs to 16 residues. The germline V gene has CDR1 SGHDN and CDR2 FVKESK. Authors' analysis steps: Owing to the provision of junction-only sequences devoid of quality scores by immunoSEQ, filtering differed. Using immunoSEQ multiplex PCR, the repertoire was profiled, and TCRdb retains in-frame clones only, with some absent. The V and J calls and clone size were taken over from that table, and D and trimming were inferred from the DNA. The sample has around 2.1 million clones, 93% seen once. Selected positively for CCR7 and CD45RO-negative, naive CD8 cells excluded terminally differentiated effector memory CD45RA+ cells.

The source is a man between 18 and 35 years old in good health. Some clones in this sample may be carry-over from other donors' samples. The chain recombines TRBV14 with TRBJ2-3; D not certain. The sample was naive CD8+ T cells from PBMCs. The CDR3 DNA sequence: TGTGCCAGCAGCCAAATCGTAATTGCTGGCACAGATACGCAGTATTTT. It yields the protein CASSQIVIAGTDTQYF.